This TCR beta chain is drawn from a study of CXCR3-negative and CXCR3-positive naive CD8 T cells (dated by TCRdb to between 2018 and 2021). As for the study more broadly: Roughly 150 million TRB reads were obtained in total, roughly 1.5 +/- 0.3 million reads per library. Diversity and physicochemical repertoire analyses were performed on about ten donors pooled from two independent experiments. For the TRBV-TRBJ cluster analysis, the naive subsets came from roughly 5 donors, while the memory cells came from 3 donors. General conclusions and limits of the study: Naive CXCR3-negative and CXCR3-positive cells from the same donor showed similar TRBV-TRBJ usage, whereas memory cells showed distinct patterns. Both naive subsets had comparably high repertoire diversity, while memory CD8+ T cells had much lower repertoire diversity. TRB CDR3s from CXCR3-positive naive cells showed higher hydrophobicity (lower Kidera factor 4), lower energy, and higher strength and volume indices than CXCR3-negative naive cells. Freshly isolated PBMCs were used for most assays because CXCR3 expression went down partially after cryopreservation. Surface CD5, linked to self-reactivity in mice, was comparable between naive subsets; TCR interaction strength was therefore also inferred from TRB CDR3 physicochemical properties.

Regarding this clonotype: Its cognate antigen has yet to be identified.

The germline V gene specifies MDHEN as CDR1 and SYDVKM as CDR2. CDR3 length: 15 amino acids, cysteine to phenylalanine. No nucleotide data were recorded. Sequencing took place on a NextSeq 550. The Human TCR Profiling Kit (MiLaboratory) was used to prepare UMI-labeled 5' RACE TRB cDNA libraries. cDNA synthesis used the entire amount of extracted RNA, and PCR amplification then used the entire amount of cDNA produced. Libraries were prepared in parallel with an identical number of PCR cycles. From the authors' description of their analysis: MIGEC and MiXCR extracted about 53,000 +/- 10,000 unique UMI-labeled TRB cDNA molecules per library, requiring at least two reads per UMI. On average, about 40,000 +/- 10,000 functional in-frame TRB CDR3 nucleotide clonotypes lacking stop codons were found per library. Diversity metrics, including normalized Shannon-Wiener and Chao1, were computed in VDJtools after downsampling to 5000 UMI-labeled TRB molecules per sample. VDJtools computed clonotype-size-weighted physicochemical properties of the central five CDR3 residues: interaction energy, strength, volume and Kidera factor 4. Following TCRdb reprocessing, every CDR3 protein sequence forms one entry, and DNA is not provided. Here the V and J calls rest on TCRdb's processing, not on the authors' analysis. This sample's table lists nearly 90,000 distinct CDR3 sequences. The ten largest clones take up 0.82% of the sample.

Each CD8+ T cell subset was flow-sorted in triplicate, with roughly 300,000 cells per subset placed directly into RLT lysis buffer. Naive CD8+ T cells were defined stringently as CD45RO-CCR7+CD27+CD95- to exclude memory contaminants. Peripheral blood mononuclear cells were isolated from buffy coats using standard density gradient centrifugation. Naive CXCR3-negative and CXCR3-positive CD8+ T cells were flow-sorted using a FACSAria III. Total RNA was extracted from sorted cells using an RNeasy Mini Kit. The chain joins TRBV28 to TRBJ1-1. The specimen was naive CXCR3+ CD8+ T cells from blood. The cell subset or site label on this specimen signifies: CD45RO-CCR7+CD27+CD95- naive CD8+ T cells expressing CXCR3 (TNR3+). The origin of this receptor is a human donor in good health. Some clones in this sample may be carry-over from other donors' samples. CDR3 region: CASSLLSNLNTEAFF.